What follows are 18 T cell receptor beta chains derived from one specimen sequenced in a study of human T cells and chemical hapten exposure. Time point denoted: patch test 2, 6 weeks after DPC sensitization. Treatment specified: therapeutic diphenylcyclopropenone sensitization with weekly scalp DPC. TCRdb fed the RACE reads into MiXCR, producing one record per CDR3 protein. The profile shows tens of thousands of distinct CDR3 sequences, 6.6% of them singletons. Sequencing used whole blood, obtained in connection with sensitization to the hapten diphenylcyclopropenone (DPC). These TCRs come from a woman aged 25 to 45 with alopecia areata. Some clones in this sample may be carry-over from other donors' samples.

This clonotype was counted many times. The rearrangement uses TRBV7-2 and TRBJ1-5; no clear D. With 1 base removed from V and 6 bases from J, the gap between germline ends came to 13 bases. This CDR3 is 15 amino acids long. Germline V gene data show CDR1 as SGHTA and CDR2 as FQGNSA. Here the CDR3 DNA reads TGTGCCAGCAGCTTAGGGGCCTCGATGGGTCAGCCCCAGCATTTT. It is translated as CASSLGASMGQPQHF.

The V gene is TRBV18, the J gene TRBJ2-3, with D possibly called TRBD1 or TRBD2 (5 bases each). The length of the CDR3 is 13 residues. V was pared by 0 bases and J by 5 bases, with 6 bases between. Germline assignment: CDR1 KGHSH and CDR2 LQKENI. As DNA, the CDR3 is TGTGCCAGCTCACCACCGGGGGAAGATACGCAGTATTTT. Protein product: CASSPPGEDTQYF.

The rearrangement links TRBV9 to TRBJ1-1; D not resolved. The CDR3 sequence is 12 residues long. Trimming left V 5 bases short and J 4 bases short, with 9 bases between. Germline V CDR1 and CDR2: SGDLS, YYNGEE. The CDR3 DNA reads as TGTGCCAGCAGTGGGGAAGGCACTGAAGCTTTCTTT. Its translation: CASSGEGTEAFF.

This clonotype was seen many times. This chain uses TRBV29-1 with TRBJ2-5; TRBD1 matches at 7 bases. The V gene end was trimmed by 6 bases and the J gene end by 1 base; junction bases not matched to a gene: 8. The germline gives CDR1 SQVTM, CDR2 ANQGSEA. The CDR3 length is 14 residues. The CDR3 DNA reads as TGCAGCGTGAAACCCCGGGACAGCCAAGAGACCCAGTACTTC. It specifies CSVKPRDSQETQYF.

This clonotype was picked up many times. The chain joins TRBV6-1 to TRBJ2-3, with a tentative D call TRBD1 (6 bases). Germline values: CDR1 MNHNS, CDR2 SASEGT. The CDR3 extends over 15 amino acids. V was clipped by 10 bases and J by 2 bases, with 19 bases between them. The DNA of the CDR3 is TGTGCCACCTTAACCGGGACACTGCTCACAGATACGCAGTATTTT. It codes for CATLTGTLLTDTQYF.

Only a few counts were recorded for this clonotype. The V gene is TRBV29-1, the J gene TRBJ2-5; a weak D match, TRBD2 (5 bases). CDR3 length: 13 residues. Trimming took 7 bases from V and 5 from J, leaving 17 bases between them. Germline loops: CDR1 SQVTM, CDR2 ANQGSEA. CDR3 in DNA: TGCAGCGCTCTGGACGGAGGTCAGGAGACCCAGTACTTC. Encoded protein: CSALDGGQETQYF.

Worth noting for this clonotype: A read error is possible here, since a much larger clone lies one base away. V and J are TRBV12-5 and TRBJ2-3; TRBD2 is a possible D gene (7 bases). The CDR3 loop spans 17 amino acids. Germline CDR1 LGHNT, CDR2 FRNRAP. CDR3 region: CVSGLPLIGGASHTQYF. The DNA for the CDR3 is TGTGTTAGTGGTTTGCCGCTGATTGGGGGGGCCAGTCATACGCAGTATTTT.

The chain couples TRBV5-1 to TRBJ2-1; a weak D match, TRBD2 (5 bases). V gave up 0 bases and J gave up 0 bases, with 13 bases separating them. The CDR3 is 17 amino acids. Germline V CDR1 and CDR2: SGHRS, YFSETQ. DNA for the CDR3: TGCGCCAGCAGCTTGGTCCCCCCGGGGAGCTCCTACAATGAGCAGTTCTTC. It translates to CASSLVPPGSSYNEQFF.

V usage is TRBV30 and J usage is TRBJ1-4, with TRBD1 matching 7 bases. Per the germline V gene, CDR1 is GTSNPN and CDR2 is SVGIG (reference sequence). Unmatched junction bases numbered 8, after V lost 2 bases and J lost 8 bases. The CDR3 loop spans 14 amino acids. CDR3 sequence reads: CAWSRGAGGEKLFF. The CDR3 DNA sequence: TGTGCCTGGAGTCGGGGGGCAGGGGGAGAAAAACTGTTTTTT.

Many counts were recorded for this clonotype. This sequence joins TRBV5-4 and TRBJ2-1, with TRBD1 matching over 7 bases. After removal of 3 bases from V and 1 base from J, the junction contained 10 bases not matched to a gene. The CDR3 is 17 amino acids. Germline CDR1 is SGHNT and CDR2 is YYREEE (reference sequence). CDR3 residues: CASSWGPGTVSYNEQFF. DNA for the CDR3: TGTGCCAGCAGCTGGGGACCCGGGACAGTTTCCTACAATGAGCAGTTCTTC.

At least ten counts were recorded for this clonotype. The rearrangement links TRBV6-1 to TRBJ2-5; TRBD2 matches 16 bases. The V segment lost 5 bases and the J segment 0 bases; nucleotides outside the gene matches: 9. This CDR3 region has 19 residues. Germline-derived CDR1 and CDR2 are MNHNS and SASEGT. The CDR3 region is CASSSGGTSGGAYQETQYF. For the CDR3, the DNA is TGTGCCAGCAGTTCTGGAGGGACTAGCGGGGGGGCGTACCAAGAGACCCAGTACTTC.

The table lists this clonotype with a few counts. CDR3 protein: CASSQDDYNEQFF. The CDR3 DNA follows: TGTGCCAGCAGCCAAGACGATTACAATGAGCAGTTCTTC. This chain joins TRBV3-1 and TRBJ2-1, with D uncertain. This CDR3 spans 13 amino acids. V was shortened by 0 bases and J by 4 bases, with 4 bases between the two germline ends. Germline V gene lookup returns CDR1 LGHDT and CDR2 YNNKEL (reference sequence).

The J gene is TRBJ1-6, the V gene TRBV27, with no clear D. This CDR3 contains 15 residues. V was cut by 2 bases and J by 4 bases, with 9 bases left in between. Germline V CDR1 and CDR2: MNHEY, SMNVEV (reference sequence). The CDR3 nucleotides read TGTGCCAGCAGTTTAAATGGGAATTATAATTCACCCCTCCACTTT. It yields the protein CASSLNGNYNSPLHF.

This clonotype has a handful of counts. The chain combines TRBV6-4 with TRBJ1-6, with no clear D. Germline CDR1 reads MRHNA; CDR2 reads SNTAGT. The CDR3 is made up of 13 amino acids. V lost 2 bases and J lost 8, with 7 bases in between. CDR3 nucleotide sequence: TGTGCCAGCAGTGACAGGGAGGATTCACCCCTCCACTTT. Translated, it gives CASSDREDSPLHF.

This clonotype was recorded at least ten times. J is TRBJ2-2 and V is TRBV29-1; the match to TRBD1 covers 7 bases. The length of the CDR3 is 14 residues. Trimming at V came to 8 bases and at J to 3 bases, leaving 9 bases not matched to a gene. Per the germline V gene, CDR1 is SQVTM and CDR2 is ANQGSEA. CDR3 sequence reads: CSTRTGSDTGELFF. The CDR3 bases are TGCAGCACGAGGACAGGATCTGACACCGGGGAGCTGTTTTTT.

In this sample, this clonotype turned up a few times. The chain links TRBV2 to TRBJ1-5; tentatively, D is TRBD1 (6 bases). Germline assignment: CDR1 SNHLY and CDR2 FYNNEI. This CDR3 comprises 14 residues. V dropped 4 bases and J dropped 3 bases, with 10 bases sitting between them. The DNA for the CDR3 is TGTGCCAGCAGTGGATACAGGGACAATCAGCCCCAGCATTTT. This sequence encodes CASSGYRDNQPQHF.

This clonotype turned up a few times. V usage is TRBV6-2 or TRBV6-3 and J usage is TRBJ1-6, with TRBD1 matching 7 bases. The V segment lost 3 bases and the J segment 5 bases; nucleotides outside the gene matches: 7. The CDR3 is made up of 16 amino acids. Per the germline V gene, CDR1 is MNHEY and CDR2 is SVGEGT. This CDR3 reads CASSYHRGQNNSPLHF. The CDR3 DNA is TGTGCCAGCAGTTATCATCGGGGACAGAATAATTCACCCCTCCACTTT.

The table lists this clonotype with many counts. The rearrangement uses TRBV7-9 and TRBJ1-6; D not resolved. From germline, CDR1 is SEHNR and CDR2 FQNEAQ (reference sequence). V lost 4 bases to trimming and J lost 0 bases, with 10 bases between them. CDR3 size: 16 residues. In DNA form, the CDR3 reads TGTGCCAGCAGCTCGATCACGAGCTCCTATAATTCACCCCTCCACTTT. Its protein product is CASSSITSSYNSPLHF.